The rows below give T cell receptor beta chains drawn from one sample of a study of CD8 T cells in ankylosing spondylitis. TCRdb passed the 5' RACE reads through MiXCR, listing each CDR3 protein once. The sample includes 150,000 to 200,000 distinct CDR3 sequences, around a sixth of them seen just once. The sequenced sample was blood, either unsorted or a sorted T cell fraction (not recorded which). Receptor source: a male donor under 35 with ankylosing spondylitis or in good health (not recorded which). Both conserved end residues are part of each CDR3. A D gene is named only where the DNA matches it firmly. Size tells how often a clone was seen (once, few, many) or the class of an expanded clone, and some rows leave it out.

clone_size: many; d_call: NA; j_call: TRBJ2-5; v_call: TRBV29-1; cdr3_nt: TGCAGCGTTGAGGCCGGTAGAGGACTCCAAGAGACCCAGTACTTC; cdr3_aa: CSVEAGRGLQETQYF
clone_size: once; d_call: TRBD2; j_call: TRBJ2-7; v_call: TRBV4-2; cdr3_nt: TGTGCCAGCAGCCAAGGGACTAGCGGGAGCTCCTACGAGCAGTACTTC; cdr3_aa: CASSQGTSGSSYEQYF
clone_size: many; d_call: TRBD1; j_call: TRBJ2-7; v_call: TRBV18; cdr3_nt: TGTGCCAGCTCACCACCGCAGGGGGCTTCCTACGAGCAGTACTTC; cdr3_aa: CASSPPQGASYEQYF
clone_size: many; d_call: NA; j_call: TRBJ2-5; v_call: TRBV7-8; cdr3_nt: TGTGCCAGCAGCTTAGATCCGGGAGTGGGGGAGACCCAGTACTTC; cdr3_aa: CASSLDPGVGETQYF
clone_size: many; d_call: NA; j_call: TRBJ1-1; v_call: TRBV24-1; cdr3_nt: TGTGCCACCAGTGATGACAGGAACACTGAAGCTTTCTTT; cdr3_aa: CATSDDRNTEAFF
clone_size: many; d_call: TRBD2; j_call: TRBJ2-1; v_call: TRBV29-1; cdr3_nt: TGCAGCGGGGGACTAGCGGGAGAAGGAGAGCAGTTCTTC; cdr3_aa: CSGGLAGEGEQFF
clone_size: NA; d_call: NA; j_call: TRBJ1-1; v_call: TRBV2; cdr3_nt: TGTGCCAGCAGTGAAGCGCTTTTCCTCCCGGCTTTCTTT; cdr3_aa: CASSEALFLPAFF
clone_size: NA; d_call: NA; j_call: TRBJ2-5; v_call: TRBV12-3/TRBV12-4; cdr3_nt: TGTGCCAGCAATCTTGGGAGTGGGACCCAGTACTTC; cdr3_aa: CASNLGSGTQYF
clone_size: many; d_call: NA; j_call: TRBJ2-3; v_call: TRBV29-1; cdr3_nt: TGCAGCGTTGGTCGGCAGGGTAGCACAGATACGCAGTATTTT; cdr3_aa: CSVGRQGSTDTQYF
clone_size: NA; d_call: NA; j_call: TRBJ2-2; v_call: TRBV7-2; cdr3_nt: TGTGCCAGCAGCTTGTCCGGACAGAACACCGGGGAGCTGTTTTTT; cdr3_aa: CASSLSGQNTGELFF
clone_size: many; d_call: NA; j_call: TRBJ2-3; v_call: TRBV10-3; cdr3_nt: TGTGCCATCAAGCCTGACACAGATACGCAGTATTTT; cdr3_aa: CAIKPDTDTQYF
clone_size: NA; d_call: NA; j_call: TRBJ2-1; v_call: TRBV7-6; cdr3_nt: TGTGCCAGCAGCTACGTTGAGGTAGAGTTCTTC; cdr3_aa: CASSYVEVEFF
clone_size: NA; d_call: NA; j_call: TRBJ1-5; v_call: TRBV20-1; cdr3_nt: TGCAGTGCTAGTTCGGGTGTCTTCAATCAGCCCCAGCATTTT; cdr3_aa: CSASSGVFNQPQHF
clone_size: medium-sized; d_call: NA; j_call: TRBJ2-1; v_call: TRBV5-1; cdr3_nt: TGCGCCAGCAGCTTGGTGGGGGTATTGGATGAGCAGTTCTTC; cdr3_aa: CASSLVGVLDEQFF
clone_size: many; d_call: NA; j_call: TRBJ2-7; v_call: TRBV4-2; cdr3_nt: TGTGCCAGCAGCCAAGATGGATCGGCGGGCCTCTCCTACGAGCAGTACTTC; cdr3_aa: CASSQDGSAGLSYEQYF
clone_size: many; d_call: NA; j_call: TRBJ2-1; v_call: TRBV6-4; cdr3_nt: TGTGCCAGCAGTGACTCGGCAGGCTCCTACAATGAGCAGTTCTTC; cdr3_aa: CASSDSAGSYNEQFF
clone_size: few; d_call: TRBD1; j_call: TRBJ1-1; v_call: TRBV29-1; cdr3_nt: TGCAGCGTTAGTACCGGGACAGGGTCTGAAGCTTTCTTT; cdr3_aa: CSVSTGTGSEAFF
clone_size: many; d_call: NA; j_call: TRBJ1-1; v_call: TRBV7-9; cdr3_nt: TGTGCCAGCAGCTTAGTCAACACTGAAGCTTTCTTT; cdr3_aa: CASSLVNTEAFF